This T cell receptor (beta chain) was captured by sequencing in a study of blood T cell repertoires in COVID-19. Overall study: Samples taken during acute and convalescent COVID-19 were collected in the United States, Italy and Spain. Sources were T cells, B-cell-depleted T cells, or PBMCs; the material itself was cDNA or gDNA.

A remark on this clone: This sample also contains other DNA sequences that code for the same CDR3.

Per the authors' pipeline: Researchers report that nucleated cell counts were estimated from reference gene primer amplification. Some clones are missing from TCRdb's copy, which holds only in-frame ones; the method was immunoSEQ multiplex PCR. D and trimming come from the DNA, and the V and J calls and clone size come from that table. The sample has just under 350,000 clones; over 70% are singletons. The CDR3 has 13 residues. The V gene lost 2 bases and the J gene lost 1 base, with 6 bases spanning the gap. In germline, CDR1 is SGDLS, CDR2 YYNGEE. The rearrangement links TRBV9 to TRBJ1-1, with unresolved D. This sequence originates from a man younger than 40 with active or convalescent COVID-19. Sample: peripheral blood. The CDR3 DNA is TGTGCCAGCAGCGTTGGCCGGAACACTGAAGCTTTCTTT. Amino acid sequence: CASSVGRNTEAFF.